The clone carrying this T cell receptor (beta chain) appeared many times. Antigen specificity is unknown. MiXCR, applied by TCRdb to the reads, yields one record per CDR3 protein. The sample shows 250,000 or so distinct CDR3 sequences, about a sixth of them seen only once. Per the germline V gene, CDR1 is DFQATT and CDR2 is SNEGSKA (reference sequence). V shed 1 base and J shed 3 bases, with 25 bases lying between them. The CDR3 consists of 18 residues. The record originates from a study of T cell repertoires in cytomegalovirus infection. About the research overall: Carrying CMV and the relevant HLA type showed in public TCR beta signatures. Study-level findings and limits: Pooled public TCR beta family frequency picked out CMV carriers with the relevant HLA. Across the ex vivo response, the dominant clonotypes were HLA-C-restricted CMV-specific TCR beta clonotypes.

The chain couples TRBV20-1 to TRBJ2-7; D may be TRBD1 or TRBD2 (5 bases each). Input material: CD8+ T cells from PBMCs. The sequence was collected from a human donor in good health (CMV status not recorded). Some clones in this sample may be carry-over from other donors' samples. The CDR3 sequence: CSARVKDIRDLKNYEQYF. DNA of the CDR3: TGCAGTGCTAGAGTAAAGGACATCCGGGACCTAAAGAACTACGAGCAGTACTTC.